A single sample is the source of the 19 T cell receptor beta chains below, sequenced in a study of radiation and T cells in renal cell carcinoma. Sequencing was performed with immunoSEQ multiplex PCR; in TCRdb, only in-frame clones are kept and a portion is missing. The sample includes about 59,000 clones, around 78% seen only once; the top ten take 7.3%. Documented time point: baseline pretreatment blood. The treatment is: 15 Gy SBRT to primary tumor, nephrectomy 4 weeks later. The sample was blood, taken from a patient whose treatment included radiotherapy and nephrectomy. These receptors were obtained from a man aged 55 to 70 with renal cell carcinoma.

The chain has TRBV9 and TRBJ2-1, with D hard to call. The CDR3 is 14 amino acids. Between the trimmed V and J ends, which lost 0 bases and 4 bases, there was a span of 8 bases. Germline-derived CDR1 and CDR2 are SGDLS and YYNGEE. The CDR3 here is CASSVGGIYNEQFF. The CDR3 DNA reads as TGTGCCAGCAGCGTAGGTGGGATTTACAATGAGCAGTTCTTC.

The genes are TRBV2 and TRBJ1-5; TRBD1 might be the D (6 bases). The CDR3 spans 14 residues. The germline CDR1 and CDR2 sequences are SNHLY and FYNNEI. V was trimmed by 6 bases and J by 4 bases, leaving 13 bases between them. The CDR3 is CASSGLQGNQPQHF. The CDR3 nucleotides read TGTGCCAGCAGCGGACTCCAGGGGAATCAGCCCCAGCATTTT.

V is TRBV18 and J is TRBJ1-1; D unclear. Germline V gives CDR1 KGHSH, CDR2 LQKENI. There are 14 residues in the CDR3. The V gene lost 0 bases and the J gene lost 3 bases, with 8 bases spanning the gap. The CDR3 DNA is TGTGCCAGCTCACCACCGAACGGATACACTGAAGCTTTCTTT. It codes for CASSPPNGYTEAFF.

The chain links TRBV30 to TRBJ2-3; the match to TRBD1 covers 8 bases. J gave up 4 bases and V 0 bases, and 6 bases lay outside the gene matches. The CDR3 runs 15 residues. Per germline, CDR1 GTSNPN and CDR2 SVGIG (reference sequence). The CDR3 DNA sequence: TGTGCCTGGAGTGTTATGACAGGGGCAGCAGATACGCAGTATTTT. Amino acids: CAWSVMTGAADTQYF.

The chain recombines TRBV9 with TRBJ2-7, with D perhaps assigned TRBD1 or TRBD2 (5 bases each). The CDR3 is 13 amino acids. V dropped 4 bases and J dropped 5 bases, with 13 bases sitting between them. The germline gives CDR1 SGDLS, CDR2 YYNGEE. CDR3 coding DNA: TGTGCCAGCAGCACCCGAGGGGTCGACGAGCAGTACGTC. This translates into CASSTRGVDEQYV.

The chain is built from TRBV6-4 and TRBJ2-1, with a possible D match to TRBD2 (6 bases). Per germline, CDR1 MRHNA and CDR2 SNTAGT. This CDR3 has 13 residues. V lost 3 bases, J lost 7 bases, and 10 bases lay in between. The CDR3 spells CASSEMEGNEQFF. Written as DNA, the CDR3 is TGTGCCAGCAGTGAGATGGAGGGGAATGAGCAGTTCTTC.

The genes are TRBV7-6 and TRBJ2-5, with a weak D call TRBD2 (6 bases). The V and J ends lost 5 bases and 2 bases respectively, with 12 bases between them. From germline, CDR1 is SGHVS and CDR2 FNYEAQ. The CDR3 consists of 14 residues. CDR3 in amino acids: CASSRGTVQETQYF. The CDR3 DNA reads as TGTGCCAGCAGCCGTGGGACTGTACAAGAGACCCAGTACTTC.

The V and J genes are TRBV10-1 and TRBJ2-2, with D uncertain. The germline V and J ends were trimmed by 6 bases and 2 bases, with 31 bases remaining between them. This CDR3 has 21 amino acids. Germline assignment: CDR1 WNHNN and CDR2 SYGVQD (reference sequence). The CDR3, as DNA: TGCGCCAGCAGAAAAATATACCCAGAAGACCAACCTGACGATAACACCGGGGAGCTGTTTTTT. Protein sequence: CASRKIYPEDQPDDNTGELFF.

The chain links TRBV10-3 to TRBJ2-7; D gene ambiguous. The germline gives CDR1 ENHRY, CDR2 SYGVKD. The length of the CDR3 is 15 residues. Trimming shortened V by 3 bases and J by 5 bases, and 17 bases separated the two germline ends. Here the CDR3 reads CAISDVGLKGNEQYV. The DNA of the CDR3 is TGTGCCATCAGTGATGTCGGCCTCAAAGGTAACGAGCAGTACGTC.

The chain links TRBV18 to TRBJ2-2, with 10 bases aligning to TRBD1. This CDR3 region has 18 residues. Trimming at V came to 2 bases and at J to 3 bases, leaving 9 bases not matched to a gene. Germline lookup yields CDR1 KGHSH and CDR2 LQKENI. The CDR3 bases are TGTGCCAGCTCACCATCAGCAGGACAGGGGGAATACACCGGGGAGCTGTTTTTT. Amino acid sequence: CASSPSAGQGEYTGELFF.

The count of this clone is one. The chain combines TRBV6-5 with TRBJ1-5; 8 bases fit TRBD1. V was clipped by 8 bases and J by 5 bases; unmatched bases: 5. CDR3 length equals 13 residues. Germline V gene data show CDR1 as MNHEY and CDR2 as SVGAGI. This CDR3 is CASRQGAYQPQHF. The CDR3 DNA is TGTGCCAGCCGTCAGGGGGCGTATCAGCCCCAGCATTTT.

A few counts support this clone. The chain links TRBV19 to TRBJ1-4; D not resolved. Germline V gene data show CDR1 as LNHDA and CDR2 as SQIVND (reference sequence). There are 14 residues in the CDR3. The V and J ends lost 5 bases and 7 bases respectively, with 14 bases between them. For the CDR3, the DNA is TGTGCCAGTAGTCCCGGAAGGATAGGTGAAAAACTGTTTTTT. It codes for CASSPGRIGEKLFF.

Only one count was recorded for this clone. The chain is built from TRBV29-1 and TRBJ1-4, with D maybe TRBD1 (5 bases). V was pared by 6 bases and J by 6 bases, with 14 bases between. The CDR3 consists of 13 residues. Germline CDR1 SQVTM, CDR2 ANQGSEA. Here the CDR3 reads CSVLKGRDEKLFF. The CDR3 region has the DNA TGCAGCGTCCTCAAGGGGAGGGATGAAAAACTGTTTTTT.

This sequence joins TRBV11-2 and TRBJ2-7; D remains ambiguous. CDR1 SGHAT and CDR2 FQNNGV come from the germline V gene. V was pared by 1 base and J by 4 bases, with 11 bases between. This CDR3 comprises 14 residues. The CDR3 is CASSLGLIPYEQYV. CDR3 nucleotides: TGTGCCAGCAGCTTAGGACTTATCCCTTACGAGCAGTACGTC.

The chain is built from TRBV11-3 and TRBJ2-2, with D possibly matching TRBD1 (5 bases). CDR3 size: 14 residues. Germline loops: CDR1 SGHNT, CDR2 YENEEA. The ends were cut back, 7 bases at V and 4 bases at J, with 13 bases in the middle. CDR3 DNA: TGTGCCAGCAACCCCTCCCAGGGCACCGGGGAGCTGTTTTTT. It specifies CASNPSQGTGELFF.

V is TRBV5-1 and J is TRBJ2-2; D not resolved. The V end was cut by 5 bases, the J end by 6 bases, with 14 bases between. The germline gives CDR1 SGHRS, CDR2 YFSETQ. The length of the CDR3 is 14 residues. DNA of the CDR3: TGCGCCAGCAGACAAAACGAGGTGCCCGGGGAGCTGTTTTTT. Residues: CASRQNEVPGELFF.

The CDR3, as DNA: TGTGCCAGTAGTACCGACGGCCTAAATGAAAAACTGTTTTTT. Its translation is CASSTDGLNEKLFF. The chain combines TRBV19 with TRBJ1-4; D remains ambiguous. Germline CDR1 is LNHDA and CDR2 is SQIVND (reference sequence). The V gene lost 4 bases and the J gene lost 5 bases, with 11 bases spanning the gap. The CDR3 totals 14 residues.

In DNA form, the CDR3 reads TGTGCCAGTACTCACCCGCGGGACGGCACCGGGGAGCTGTTTTTT. Its translation: CASTHPRDGTGELFF. V and J are TRBV19 and TRBJ2-2; a weak D match, TRBD2 (6 bases). V was trimmed by 7 bases and J by 4 bases, leaving 16 bases between them. The CDR3 length is 15 residues. The V gene's germline CDR1 is LNHDA and CDR2 SQIVND (reference sequence).

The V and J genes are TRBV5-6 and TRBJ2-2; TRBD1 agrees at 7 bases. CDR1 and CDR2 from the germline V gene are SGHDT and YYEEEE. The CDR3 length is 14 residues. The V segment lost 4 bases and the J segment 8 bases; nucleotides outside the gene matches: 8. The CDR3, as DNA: TGTGCCAGCAGCCTAAGACAGGGTCGGGGGGAGCTGTTTTTT. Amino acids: CASSLRQGRGELFF.